This paragraph covers one T cell receptor (beta chain) sequence. The data were obtained in a study of blood T cell repertoires in COVID-19. Repertoires were generated with immunoSEQ multiplex PCR, while TCRdb's copy carries only in-frame clones and drops some. The table records 200,000 to 250,000 clones, approximately 86% of them present only once. The CDR3 is made up of 14 amino acids. With 4 bases removed from V and 6 bases from J, the gap between germline ends came to 16 bases. CDR1 and CDR2 from the germline V gene are MGHRA and YSYEKL. The chain couples TRBV4-1 to TRBJ2-7; tentatively, D is TRBD1 (6 bases). The sequenced sample was PBMCs or T cells enriched from blood (not recorded which). The receptor was isolated from a woman aged 45-59 years with acute COVID-19. CDR3 nucleotides: TGCGCCAGCAGCCGTCGCCACAGGGACCTCGAGCAGTACTTC. It yields the protein CASSRRHRDLEQYF.